The 15 T cell receptor beta chains presented below share a single source sample, sequenced in a study of beta chain features in type 1 diabetes. The entirety of the isolated RNA underwent reverse transcription, so expressed TCRB transcripts were sequenced. Method: immunoSEQ multiplex PCR; TCRdb's copy keeps in-frame clones and lacks some. This sample has hundreds of thousands of clones, with about an eighth found just once. Sequences were obtained from naive CD4+ T cells from blood. The source is a woman younger than 30 in good health.

There are a few counts of this clone. This sequence joins TRBV18 and TRBJ2-7; D call uncertain. Trimming pared 6 bases from V and 0 bases from J, leaving 9 bases between. The CDR3 covers 13 residues. Germline lookup yields CDR1 KGHSH and CDR2 LQKENI. The CDR3 DNA reads TGTGCCAGCTCGTATTCTAGCTCCTACGAGCAGTACTTC. This translates into CASSYSSSYEQYF.

This clone was counted only a few times. The chain couples TRBV7-2 to TRBJ2-1; 8 bases fit TRBD2. The CDR3 totals 15 residues. Germline-derived CDR1 and CDR2 are SGHTA and FQGNSA. Trimming at V came to 5 bases and at J to 4 bases, leaving 7 bases not matched to a gene. CDR3 protein: CASSGSGSRYNEQFF. As DNA, the CDR3 is TGTGCCAGCAGCGGAAGCGGGAGCCGGTACAATGAGCAGTTCTTC.

This clone was detected only a few times. The V call is TRBV5-1, the J call TRBJ2-5; D perhaps matches TRBD2 (6 bases). V gave up 3 bases and J gave up 2 bases, with 8 bases separating them. CDR1 is SGHRS and CDR2 is YFSETQ in the germline V gene. The CDR3 is made up of 13 amino acids. The CDR3 region has the DNA TGCGCCAGCAGCTGGGGACTGCAAGAGACCCAGTACTTC. Translated, it gives CASSWGLQETQYF.

This clone was counted a few times. This sequence joins TRBV4-2 and TRBJ1-1; D is ambiguous. The V and J ends lost 4 bases and 8 bases respectively, with 17 bases between them. The CDR3 sequence is 14 residues long. Per the germline V gene, CDR1 is LGHNA and CDR2 is YNFKEQ. The CDR3 nucleotides are TGTGCCAGCAGCCCCACCGGGTCCAATCAAGAAGCTTTCTTT. Its translation is CASSPTGSNQEAFF.

In the case of this clone: Other DNA sequences in the same sample also yield this CDR3. The chain has TRBV15 and TRBJ2-2, with no clear D. V lost 1 base, J lost 1 base, and 7 bases lay in between. The germline CDR1 and CDR2 sequences are LNHNV and YYDKDF (reference sequence). The CDR3 sequence is 15 residues long. CDR3: CATSRAGRNTGELFF. As DNA, the CDR3 is TGTGCCACCAGCAGAGCTGGACGGAACACCGGGGAGCTGTTTTTT.

This clone was seen a handful of times. CDR3: CASSKPGQTQETQYF. Written as DNA, the CDR3 is TGTGCCAGCAGCAAACCGGGACAGACCCAAGAGACCCAGTACTTC. V is TRBV5-4 and J is TRBJ2-5; 7 bases map to TRBD1. Trimming removed 4 bases from V and 1 base from J; junction bases left unmatched: 7. The germline V gene encodes CDR1 SGHNT and CDR2 YYREEE (reference sequence). This CDR3 contains 15 residues.

Concerning this clone itself: The sample contains more than one DNA sequence encoding this CDR3. CDR3 sequence (DNA): TGTGCCAGCAGCCCCTCCGAGACCCAGTACTTC. This codes for CASSPSETQYF. The V and J genes are TRBV7-2 and TRBJ2-5; D remains ambiguous. Germline V gives CDR1 SGHTA, CDR2 FQGNSA. Trimming shortened V by 5 bases and J by 5 bases, and 6 bases separated the two germline ends. There are 11 residues in the CDR3.

V is TRBV9 and J is TRBJ2-6, with no clear D. Germline CDR1 is SGDLS and CDR2 is YYNGEE. V was clipped by 0 bases and J by 0 bases, with 4 bases between them. The length of the CDR3 is 15 residues. CDR3: CASSVGHSGANVLTF. The CDR3 DNA sequence: TGTGCCAGCAGCGTAGGGCACTCTGGGGCCAACGTCCTGACTTTC.

This clone was recorded a few times. The J gene is TRBJ2-5, the V gene TRBV7-9, with D possibly TRBD1 on 6 matching bases. Trimming took 5 bases from V and 2 from J, leaving 12 bases between them. Germline lookup yields CDR1 SEHNR and CDR2 FQNEAQ (reference sequence). The CDR3 has 14 amino acids. CDR3 sequence: CASSRRTDQETQYF. CDR3 nucleotides: TGTGCCAGCAGCCGAAGGACAGATCAAGAGACCCAGTACTTC.

In regard to this clone: A much larger clone lies a single base off, so this may be a read error. This sequence joins TRBV5-4 and TRBJ2-6, with D hard to call. This CDR3 region has 13 residues. Germline-derived CDR1 and CDR2 are SGHNT and YYREEE (reference sequence). Trimming removed 5 bases from V and 1 base from J, with 4 bases in between. CDR3 region: CASRQSGANVLTF. The CDR3 DNA follows: TGTGCCAGCAGACAATCTGGGGCCAACGTCCTGACTTTC.

V is TRBV7-8 and J is TRBJ2-1; D gene uncertain. The ends were cut back, 3 bases at V and 6 bases at J, with 6 bases in the middle. Germline V gives CDR1 SGHVS, CDR2 FQNEAQ. This CDR3 has 12 residues. CDR3 sequence (DNA): TGTGCCAGCAGCTTGGTAACCAATGAGCAGTTCTTC. Translated: CASSLVTNEQFF.

This clone has only a few counts. CDR3 in DNA: TGCAGCCCGACCCGAAGGTGTACGCAGTATTTT. This gives the protein CSPTRRCTQYF. The rearrangement links TRBV29-1 to TRBJ2-3; D is uncertain. Germline V gene data show CDR1 as SQVTM and CDR2 as ANQGSEA. The CDR3 runs 11 residues. Trimming removed 8 bases from V and 8 bases from J, with 14 bases in between.

V usage is TRBV2 and J usage is TRBJ2-7; no clear D. The ends were cut back, 6 bases at V and 0 bases at J, with 6 bases in the middle. The CDR3 spans 12 residues. In germline, CDR1 is SNHLY, CDR2 FYNNEI. DNA of the CDR3: TGTGCCAGCAGCCTGAGCTCCTACGAGCAGTACGTC. The encoded protein is CASSLSSYEQYV.

J is TRBJ1-3 and V is TRBV4-1; D possibly corresponds to TRBD1 (6 bases). The CDR3 is 15 amino acids. V lost 0 bases to trimming and J lost 8 bases, with 14 bases between them. CDR1 is MGHRA and CDR2 is YSYEKL in the germline V gene. CDR3 DNA sequence: TGCGCCAGCAGCCAAGATACAGGGAGCCGTGACACCATATATTTT. Protein product: CASSQDTGSRDTIYF.

In its sample, this clone was seen a few times. This chain joins TRBV6-1 and TRBJ2-7, with D perhaps TRBD1 (5 bases). V dropped 6 bases and J dropped 1 base, with 16 bases sitting between them. Germline CDR1 is MNHNS and CDR2 is SASEGT. The length of the CDR3 is 15 residues. In DNA form, the CDR3 reads TGTGCCAGCAGCGTAGGGGTTGTCACTTCCTACGAGCAGTACGTC. Translating it yields CASSVGVVTSYEQYV.